This T cell receptor (beta chain) was identified in a study of blood T cell repertoires in COVID-19. Looking at the study overall: COVID-19 samples collected from the United States, Italy and Spain covered acute and convalescent phases.

Per the germline V gene, CDR1 is SGDLS and CDR2 is YYNGEE. This CDR3 spans 15 amino acids. Trimming left V 0 bases short and J 4 bases short, with 11 bases between. Turning to this clone: This same CDR3 is encoded by further DNA sequences in the sample.

Generated by immunoSEQ multiplex PCR, the TCRdb table keeps only in-frame clones and is missing some. The sample comprises a few hundred thousand clones, around 85% of which are singletons, and 4% to 5.5% rests with the top ten. Sequences were obtained from peripheral blood. The chain recombines TRBV9 with TRBJ1-5, with D perhaps TRBD1 (6 bases). The clonotype comes from a human donor in a cohort sampled during active COVID-19. CDR3 DNA sequence: TGTGCCAGCAGCGTAGGGGGGCGCGGTAATCAGCCCCAGCATTTT. Amino acid sequence: CASSVGGRGNQPQHF.